The 3 T cell receptor beta chains given below trace back to one sample, sequenced in a study of breast tumors, draining lymph nodes, adjacent tissues (dated by TCRdb to the mid-2010s). The method was multiplex PCR. Sequenced using an Illumina HiSeq 2000. The raw public reads went through TCRdb reprocessing: fastp at Q25, MiXCR clone calling, in-frame beta chains kept. CDR3 protein duplicates are merged, each entry listing the most common genes and DNA. The table for this sample lists over 60,000 distinct CDR3 sequences; approximately 57% of them were counted only once. Of the sample, about 19% falls within the top ten clones. Sequenced material: breast tumor tissue. The origin of the receptors is a female donor with breast cancer. Some clones in this sample may be carry-over from other donors' samples.

To note about this clonotype: Germline is not matched at one junction end, which may reflect a read error. This chain links TRBV11-2 with TRBJ2-5, with D perhaps TRBD1 or TRBD2 (5 bases each). Looked up from germline, CDR1 is SGHAT and CDR2 is FQNNGV. The CDR3 spans 16 residues. The chain's CDR3 is CTSSFEGAPGMETQYF. DNA of the CDR3: TGTACCAGCAGCTTCGAAGGGGCCCCGGGAATGGAGACCCAGTACTTC.

This clonotype was seen many times. This chain connects TRBV7-2 to TRBJ2-5, with 7 bases fitting TRBD2. Germline lookup yields CDR1 SGHTA and CDR2 FQGNSA. The CDR3 runs 13 residues. With 5 bases clipped from V and 2 bases from J, the junction kept 2 bases outside the gene matches. The CDR3 DNA reads TGTGCCAGCAGCCAACTAGCGCAAGAGACCCAGTACTTC. Protein product: CASSQLAQETQYF.

This clonotype has ten or more counts. V and J are TRBV9 and TRBJ2-3; D remains ambiguous. The V and J ends lost 3 bases and 5 bases respectively, with 7 bases between them. Germline V gene sequence: CDR1 SGDLS, CDR2 YYNGEE. CDR3 size: 12 residues. CDR3 residues: CASSASLDTQYF. DNA of the CDR3: TGTGCCAGCAGCGCCTCCCTAGATACGCAGTATTTT.